The present T cell receptor (beta chain) was sequenced within a study of T cell repertoires in cytomegalovirus infection. Turning to the study itself: It was the public TCR beta signatures that indicated both CMV infection and matching HLA type. Points from the study as a whole: HLA-C-restricted TCR beta clonotypes specific for CMV led the ex vivo response. Summed frequency of shared TCR beta families picked out CMV carriers who also had the relevant HLA.

This clonotype was observed a few times. Its antigen is currently unknown. MiXCR, run by TCRdb on the reads, gives a single entry per CDR3 protein. Of approximately 250,000 distinct CDR3 sequences in the sample, over 20% were seen once. Germline V CDR1 and CDR2: SEHNR, FQNEAQ (reference sequence). V shed 5 bases, J shed 4 bases, and the junction held 8 bases outside the gene matches. This CDR3 is 15 amino acids long. This receptor was taken from a human donor in good health (CMV status not recorded). Some clones in this sample may be carry-over from other donors' samples. The sample comprised CD8+ T cells from PBMCs. This chain connects TRBV7-9 to TRBJ2-7; TRBD2 agrees at 10 bases. CDR3 in amino acids: CASSPSTSGAYEQYF. Written as DNA, the CDR3 is TGTGCCAGCAGCCCGTCTACTAGCGGGGCGTACGAGCAGTACTTC.